This entry features one T cell receptor beta chain sequence. Trimming took off 1 base at V and 0 bases at J, with 10 bases between the two ends. The CDR3 totals 15 residues. Germline loops: CDR1 MGHDK, CDR2 SYGVNS. cDNA reverse transcribed from extracted RNA served as the sequencing template. Repertoires were generated with immunoSEQ multiplex PCR, while TCRdb's copy carries only in-frame clones and drops some. The sample lists fewer than 250,000 clones, 60% occurring once. As to treatment: oral pan-JAK inhibitor, 5-10 mg twice daily. This sample stems from a study of CD8+ T cells in alopecia areata. Study details: Twice a day, 5 to 10 mg of oral tofacitinib was administered to treated patients.

Source: CD4+ T cells sorted from blood, taken at week 24, from a patient treated with tofacitinib. The chain joins TRBV25-1 to TRBJ2-7, with D perhaps TRBD1 or TRBD2 (5 bases each). The TCR originated in a human donor with alopecia areata. The CDR3 region has the DNA TGTGCCAGCAGTGAATCCCGGGGCATCTCCTACGAGCAGTACTTC. Its protein is CASSESRGISYEQYF.